This T cell receptor beta chain emerged from a study of neurological immune-mediated disorders. Study-level results: The expanded clones of different subjects shared no CDR3 amino acid sequences (suggesting private repertoires in all groups). Multiple sclerosis patients had less TCR clonal expansion than even healthy controls, unlike HTLV-1-associated myelopathy.

MiXCR was run by TCRdb on the 5' RACE reads, yielding one entry per CDR3 protein. This sample has approximately 74,000 distinct CDR3 sequences, with roughly 9% found just once. This clonotype came up many times. The antigen remains unidentified. Trimming left V 4 bases short and J 7 bases short, with 14 bases between. In germline, CDR1 is DFQATT, CDR2 SNEGSKA (reference sequence). The CDR3 length is 13 residues. The healthy controls volunteered at a blood bank in Maryland, USA. Sequenced input: PBMCs. This chain uses TRBV20-1 with TRBJ1-5; the D gene is possibly TRBD1 (6 bases). The clonotype comes from a man aged 45 to 65 in good health. This CDR3 reads CSATDRLRQPQHF. CDR3 sequence (DNA): TGCAGTGCTACGGACAGACTCCGGCAGCCCCAGCATTTT.